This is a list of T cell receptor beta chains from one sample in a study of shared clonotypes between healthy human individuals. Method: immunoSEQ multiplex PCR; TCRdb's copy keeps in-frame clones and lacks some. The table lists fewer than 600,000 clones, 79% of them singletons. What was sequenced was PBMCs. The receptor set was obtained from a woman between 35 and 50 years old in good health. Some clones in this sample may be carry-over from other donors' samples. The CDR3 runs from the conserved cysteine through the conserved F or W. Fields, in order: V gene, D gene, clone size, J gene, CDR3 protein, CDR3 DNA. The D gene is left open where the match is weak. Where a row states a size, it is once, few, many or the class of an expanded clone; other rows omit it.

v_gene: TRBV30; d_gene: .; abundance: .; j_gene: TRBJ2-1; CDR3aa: CAWSVLARTDNEQFF; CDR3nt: TGTGCCTGGAGTGTACTGGCAAGAACTGACAATGAGCAGTTCTTC
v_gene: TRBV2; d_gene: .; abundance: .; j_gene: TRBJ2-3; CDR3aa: CATQPGELAQYF; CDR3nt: TGTGCCACCCAACCGGGAGAGTTAGCGCAGTATTTT
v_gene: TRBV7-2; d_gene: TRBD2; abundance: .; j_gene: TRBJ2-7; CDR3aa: CASSGRGLAGGYEQYF; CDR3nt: TGTGCCAGCAGCGGTAGAGGACTAGCGGGAGGCTACGAGCAGTACTTC
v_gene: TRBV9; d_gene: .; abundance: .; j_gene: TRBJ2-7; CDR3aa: CASSVEVIPSEQYF; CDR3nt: TGTGCCAGCAGCGTAGAAGTCATCCCCTCCGAGCAGTACTTC
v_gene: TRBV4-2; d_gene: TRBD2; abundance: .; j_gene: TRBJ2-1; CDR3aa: CASSPRRTGGFLNEQFF; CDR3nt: TGTGCCAGCAGCCCTAGACGTACGGGAGGATTCCTCAATGAGCAGTTCTTC
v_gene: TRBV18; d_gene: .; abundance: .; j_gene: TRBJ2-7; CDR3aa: CASSPGAGTVGHEQYF; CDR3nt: TGTGCCAGCTCACCAGGGGCAGGGACCGTGGGCCACGAGCAGTACTTC
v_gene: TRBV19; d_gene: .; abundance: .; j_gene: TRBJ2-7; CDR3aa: CASSIGGGVTYEQYF; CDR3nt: TGTGCCAGTAGTATAGGAGGGGGAGTAACCTACGAGCAGTACTTC
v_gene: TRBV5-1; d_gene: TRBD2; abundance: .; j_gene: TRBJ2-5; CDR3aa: CASSLVGTSGSGETQYF; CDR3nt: TGCGCCAGCAGCTTGGTAGGGACTAGCGGGAGCGGAGAGACCCAGTACTTC
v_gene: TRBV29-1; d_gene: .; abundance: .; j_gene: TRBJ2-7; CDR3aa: CSVAAWTTFYEQYF; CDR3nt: TGCAGCGTTGCAGCTTGGACTACCTTCTACGAGCAGTACTTC
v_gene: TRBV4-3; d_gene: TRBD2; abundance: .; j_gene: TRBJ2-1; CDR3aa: CASSQGLAGANEQFF; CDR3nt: TGCGCCAGCAGCCAAGGGCTAGCGGGAGCCAATGAGCAGTTCTTC
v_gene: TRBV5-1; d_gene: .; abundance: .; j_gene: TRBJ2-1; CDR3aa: CASSLENLYNEQFF; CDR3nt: TGCGCCAGCAGCTTAGAGAATCTCTACAATGAGCAGTTCTTC
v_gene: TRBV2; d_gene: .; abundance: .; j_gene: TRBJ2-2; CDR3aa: CASRLTNPNTGELFF; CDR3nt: TGTGCCAGCAGATTAACAAACCCGAACACCGGGGAGCTGTTTTTT
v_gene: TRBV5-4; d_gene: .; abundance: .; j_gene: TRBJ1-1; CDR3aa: CASSPTGNTEAFF; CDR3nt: TGTGCCAGCAGCCCGACAGGGAACACTGAAGCTTTCTTT
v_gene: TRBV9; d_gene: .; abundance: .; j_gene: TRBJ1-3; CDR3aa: CASSVDLSSGNTIYF; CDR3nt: TGTGCCAGCAGCGTAGACTTGAGCTCTGGAAACACCATATATTTT
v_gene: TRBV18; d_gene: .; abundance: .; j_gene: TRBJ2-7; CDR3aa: CASSPPGSRGDHEQYF; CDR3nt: TGTGCCAGCTCACCACCGGGATCTCGGGGAGACCACGAGCAGTACTTC
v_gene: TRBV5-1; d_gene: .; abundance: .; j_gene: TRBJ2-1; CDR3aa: CASSFRGSYNEQFF; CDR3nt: TGCGCCAGCAGCTTTCGGGGGTCCTACAATGAGCAGTTCTTC
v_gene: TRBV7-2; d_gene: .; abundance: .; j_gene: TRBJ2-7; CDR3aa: CASSLISGLSYEQYF; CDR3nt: TGTGCCAGCAGCTTAATATCTGGTTTATCCTACGAGCAGTACTTC
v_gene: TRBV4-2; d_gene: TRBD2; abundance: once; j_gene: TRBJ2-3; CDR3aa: CASSHRRGGRTDTQYF; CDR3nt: TGTGCCAGCAGCCATCGTCGGGGGGGGAGAACAGATACGCAGTATTTT
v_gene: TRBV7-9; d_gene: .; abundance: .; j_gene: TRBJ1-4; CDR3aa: CASSLGAGEGEKLFF; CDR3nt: TGTGCCAGCAGCTTAGGGGCAGGGGAAGGGGAAAAACTGTTTTTT